The 22 T cell receptor beta chains below were found in one sample sequenced in a study of cytomegalovirus exposure and HLA in healthy donors. Vbeta (60) and Jbeta (13) primers were used in the PCR. Clones were read by immunoSEQ multiplex PCR, and TCRdb kept only the in-frame ones, dropping some. There are 65,000 to 85,000 clones in the sample; roughly three quarters occur only once, and roughly 22% lies in the top ten. The sample taken for sequencing was PBMCs. The receptor source for this set is a woman between 40 and 55 years old in good health and CMV-seropositive.

This clone was detected once. The chain is built from TRBV11-2 and TRBJ2-7; no reliable D call. V was clipped by 5 bases and J by 3 bases, with 8 bases between them. Germline V gene sequence: CDR1 SGHAT, CDR2 FQNNGV. The CDR3 consists of 12 residues. The CDR3 sequence is CASSLSGYEQYF. The DNA of the CDR3 is TGTGCCAGCAGCCTATCGGGCTACGAGCAGTACTTC.

This clone has a handful of counts. Other DNA sequences in this specimen translate into the identical CDR3. The chain joins TRBV18 to TRBJ1-2, with D unresolved. V was pared by 0 bases and J by 0 bases, with 8 bases between. Germline V gene sequence: CDR1 KGHSH, CDR2 LQKENI. This CDR3 has 15 amino acids. The CDR3 bases are TGTGCCAGCTCACCACCGGCTGGTACTAACTATGGCTACACCTTC. Residues: CASSPPAGTNYGYTF.

The rearrangement links TRBV18 to TRBJ1-1; D unresolved. Germline V gives CDR1 KGHSH, CDR2 LQKENI. CDR3 length: 13 amino acids. Trimming removed 4 bases at V and 4 bases at J, with 10 bases between. CDR3 region: CASSQDPSTEAFF. The CDR3 DNA sequence: TGTGCCAGCTCACAAGATCCCAGCACTGAAGCTTTCTTT.

This chain connects TRBV5-1 to TRBJ1-2; 8 bases fit TRBD1. From germline, CDR1 is SGHRS and CDR2 YFSETQ. This CDR3 is built from 16 residues. Trimming removed 4 bases from V and 4 bases from J; junction bases left unmatched: 12. In DNA form, the CDR3 reads TGCGCCAGCAGCCCGAGCCCAGGGGGCATGGGCTATGGCTACACCTTC. This translates into CASSPSPGGMGYGYTF.

This chain connects TRBV19 to TRBJ2-5; D might be TRBD2 (7 bases). Germline CDR1 reads LNHDA; CDR2 reads SQIVND (reference sequence). The CDR3 has 14 amino acids. Trimming shortened V by 4 bases and J by 5 bases, and 14 bases separated the two germline ends. The CDR3 sequence: CASSRGGRSETQYF. The CDR3 DNA reads as TGTGCCAGTAGTAGGGGGGGGCGATCGGAGACCCAGTACTTC.

The chain combines TRBV7-2 with TRBJ2-7; D is ambiguous. The germline V gene has CDR1 SGHTA and CDR2 FQGNSA. This CDR3 has 15 amino acids. Trimming took off 8 bases at V and 1 base at J, with 18 bases between the two ends. DNA for the CDR3: TGTGCCAGCCACCCCCTCGGCGGAAGATCCTACGAGCAGTACTTC. Amino acid sequence: CASHPLGGRSYEQYF.

J is TRBJ1-4 and V is TRBV5-5; 11 nucleotides match TRBD1. The V segment lost 4 bases and the J segment 4 bases; nucleotides outside the gene matches: 6. Germline loops: CDR1 SGHKS, CDR2 YYEKEE (reference sequence). This CDR3 is built from 16 residues. The CDR3 DNA reads as TGTGCCAGCAGCCTTGGGACAGGGGGGATTAATGAAAAACTGTTTTTT. As protein: CASSLGTGGINEKLFF.

The genes are TRBV5-1 and TRBJ1-1; 7 bases fit TRBD1. The CDR3 sequence is 14 residues long. Germline V gene data show CDR1 as SGHRS and CDR2 as YFSETQ. V lost 4 bases to trimming and J lost 5 bases; unmatched junction nucleotides: 8. The CDR3 loop is CASSPEKTGTEAFF. DNA for the CDR3: TGCGCCAGCAGCCCAGAAAAGACAGGGACTGAAGCTTTCTTT.

This clone came up a few times. The chain joins TRBV6-1 to TRBJ2-1, with D possibly being TRBD1 (7 bases). Germline-derived CDR1 and CDR2 are MNHNS and SASEGT. Trimming took off 4 bases at V and 9 bases at J, with 19 bases between the two ends. The CDR3 runs to 15 residues. The CDR3 protein is CASSAAAGTAGEQFF. For the CDR3, the DNA is TGTGCCAGCAGTGCGGCTGCCGGGACAGCGGGTGAGCAGTTCTTC.

This clone occurred once. The chain combines TRBV25-1 with TRBJ1-2, with no clear D. This CDR3 is 12 amino acids long. Germline V gives CDR1 MGHDK, CDR2 SYGVNS. The ends were cut back, 3 bases at V and 5 bases at J, with 7 bases in the middle. The CDR3 DNA follows: TGTGCCAGCAGTGATCCACAGTATGGCTACACCTTC. Its translation is CASSDPQYGYTF.

The J gene is TRBJ2-5, the V gene TRBV7-8; 7 bases align to TRBD1. With V trimmed by 3 bases and J by 4 bases, 5 bases remained unmatched. The V gene's germline CDR1 is SGHVS and CDR2 FQNEAQ. The CDR3 sequence is 14 residues long. CDR3: CASSLDTGVETQYF. The CDR3 DNA sequence: TGTGCCAGCAGCTTGGACACAGGGGTAGAGACCCAGTACTTC.

Only a few counts were recorded for this clone. The rearrangement links TRBV5-4 to TRBJ2-7; D ambiguous. V lost 4 bases to trimming and J lost 3 bases, with 14 bases between them. The germline V gene encodes CDR1 SGHNT and CDR2 YYREEE (reference sequence). The CDR3 totals 14 residues. CDR3: CASSRMGRSYEQYF. Written as DNA, the CDR3 is TGTGCCAGCAGCCGGATGGGCAGAAGCTACGAGCAGTACTTC.

The V gene is TRBV6-5, the J gene TRBJ1-5; 8 nucleotides agree with TRBD1. V was clipped by 4 bases and J by 0 bases; unmatched bases: 5. Germline V CDR1 and CDR2: MNHEY, SVGAGI. The CDR3 is made up of 16 amino acids. The CDR3 reads CASSSTGGNSNQPQHF. The CDR3 DNA sequence: TGTGCCAGCAGTTCTACAGGGGGGAATAGCAATCAGCCCCAGCATTTT.

This clone was found once. V gene TRBV6-1 combines with J gene TRBJ1-5, with a possible D match to TRBD1 (5 bases). Germline V CDR1 and CDR2: MNHNS, SASEGT. Trimming took off 4 bases at V and 2 bases at J, with 12 bases between the two ends. The CDR3 has 15 amino acids. The CDR3 sequence: CASSVSRGGNQPQHF. As DNA, the CDR3 is TGTGCCAGCAGTGTTAGTAGGGGTGGCAATCAGCCCCAGCATTTT.

This clone has only a few counts. The J gene is TRBJ2-6, the V gene TRBV4-2; tentative D call: TRBD1 (5 bases). This CDR3 is built from 16 residues. Trimming removed 0 bases at V and 0 bases at J, with 6 bases between. In germline, CDR1 is LGHNA, CDR2 YNFKEQ. CDR3 nucleotides: TGTGCCAGCAGCCAAGATCAGGGCTCTGGGGCCAACGTCCTGACTTTC. Translated: CASSQDQGSGANVLTF.

The rearrangement joins TRBV6-5 to TRBJ2-1; TRBD2 matches 9 bases. Germline V lookup: CDR1 MNHEY, CDR2 SVGAGI. The V segment lost 4 bases and the J segment 8 bases; nucleotides outside the gene matches: 9. The CDR3 has 15 amino acids. The CDR3 nucleotides read TGTGCCAGCAGTTCACCGGGACTAGCATCCCATGAGCAGTTCTTC. Its translation: CASSSPGLASHEQFF.

The chain joins TRBV18 to TRBJ2-2, with 7 nucleotides matching TRBD1. The germline V gene encodes CDR1 KGHSH and CDR2 LQKENI. CDR3 length: 17 residues. With 2 bases clipped from V and 0 bases from J, the junction kept 6 bases outside the gene matches. CDR3 loop: CASSPSPGTANTGELFF. The CDR3 DNA is TGTGCCAGCTCACCATCTCCGGGGACAGCGAACACCGGGGAGCTGTTTTTT.

This chain connects TRBV2 to TRBJ2-7; tentative D call: TRBD1 (5 bases). The CDR3 has 14 amino acids. Germline lookup yields CDR1 SNHLY and CDR2 FYNNEI. V lost 6 bases to trimming and J lost 2 bases, with 14 bases between them. CDR3 nucleotide sequence: TGTGCCAGCAGAGGCCAGACAGCACCCTACGAGCAGTACTTC. Translated, it gives CASRGQTAPYEQYF.

This chain links TRBV28 with TRBJ2-5; TRBD2 aligns across 9 bases. Per germline, CDR1 MDHEN and CDR2 SYDVKM. This CDR3 contains 16 residues. V gave up 3 bases and J gave up 5 bases; unmatched junction bases: 10. CDR3 sequence (DNA): TGTGCCAGCAGTTTGTATAGCGGGAGTATGAGGGAGACCCAGTACTTC. It is translated as CASSLYSGSMRETQYF.

The rearrangement uses TRBV5-1 and TRBJ2-5, with D perhaps TRBD2 (6 bases). This CDR3 is 13 amino acids long. V was shortened by 4 bases and J by 5 bases, with 12 bases between the two germline ends. CDR1 and CDR2 (germline): SGHRS, YFSETQ. CDR3 DNA: TGCGCCAGCAGCCCGGAGGGGTACGAGACCCAGTACTTC. This encodes CASSPEGYETQYF.

The table lists this clone with a few counts. The chain employs TRBV11-2 and TRBJ2-2; D unclear. V was pared by 2 bases and J by 3 bases, with 4 bases between. This CDR3 contains 13 residues. In germline, CDR1 is SGHAT, CDR2 FQNNGV. DNA of the CDR3: TGTGCCAGCAGCTTACAATACACCGGGGAGCTGTTTTTT. This codes for CASSLQYTGELFF.

The chain employs TRBV18 and TRBJ1-4; D gene ambiguous. Trimming shortened V by 3 bases and J by 4 bases, and 6 bases separated the two germline ends. Germline CDR1 reads KGHSH; CDR2 reads LQKENI. CDR3 length equals 13 residues. The chain's CDR3 is CASSPGINEKLFF. DNA for the CDR3: TGTGCCAGCTCACCGGGCATTAATGAAAAACTGTTTTTT.